The entry below describes one TCR beta chain. The antigen is undetermined. This entry comes from a study of cytomegalovirus exposure and HLA in healthy donors. Study findings and constraints: According to a later analysis, most TCR beta chains associated with CMV appeared HLA-restricted. Using a false discovery rate of 0.05, a later analysis showed that 16,000 or so TCR beta sequences were associated with HLA alleles. From TCR beta sequences, most subjects' HLA-A and HLA-B alleles were reportedly predicted accurately. Researchers catalogued some 160 TCR beta chains as cytomegalovirus-associated.

Losses at the gene ends were 7 bases for V and 8 bases for J; bases not matched to a gene: 13. Per germline, CDR1 SQVTM and CDR2 ANQGSEA. This CDR3 has 13 residues. PCR involved 60 Vbeta and 13 Jbeta primers. Sequencing was performed with immunoSEQ multiplex PCR; in TCRdb, only in-frame clones are kept and a portion is missing. The sample has about 77,000 clones, around 79% seen once; the top ten hold 4% to 5%. The chain is built from TRBV29-1 and TRBJ1-2, with 7 bases aligning to TRBD1. The sequencing sample was made of PBMCs. The TCR originated in a man aged 40-49 years in good health and CMV-seronegative. CDR3 sequence (DNA): TGCAGCGCAACCCCGGGGGACAGTCGAGGCTACACCTTC. Its translation is CSATPGDSRGYTF.